This is a list of T cell receptor beta chains from one sample in a study of blood T cell repertoires in COVID-19. Some clones are missing from TCRdb's copy, which holds only in-frame ones; the method was immunoSEQ multiplex PCR. Of 110,000 or so clones in the sample, 70% to 85% are singletons; the top ten hold roughly 2.6%. Input material: peripheral blood. These receptor sequences come from a man aged 50-59 years with acute or convalescent COVID-19. Both conserved end residues are part of each CDR3. The D gene is left open where the match is weak. Size values are once, few and many counts, or a class for expanded clones, and some rows have none.

d_call,clone_size,v_call,j_call,cdr3_aa,cdr3_nt
NA,few,TRBV19,TRBJ1-3,CATRRAADTIYF,TGTGCCACCAGGAGGGCTGCGGACACCATATATTTT
TRBD2,NA,TRBV19,TRBJ2-7,CASSIGLAGAYEQYF,TGTGCCAGTAGTATCGGACTAGCGGGAGCCTACGAGCAGTACTTC
NA,NA,TRBV10-3,TRBJ2-7,CAISVGREGYEQYF,TGTGCCATCAGTGTCGGCAGGGAAGGGTACGAGCAGTACTTC
TRBD1,NA,TRBV4-1,TRBJ1-4,CASSPSGTGRLELFF,TGCGCCAGCAGCCCATCCGGGACAGGACGATTGGAACTGTTTTTT
TRBD2,NA,TRBV4-2,TRBJ2-1,CASAERGGGNEQFF,TGTGCCAGCGCAGAGCGGGGGGGAGGGAATGAGCAGTTCTTC
NA,NA,TRBV6-5,TRBJ1-5,CAEGAQGQPQHF,TGTGCCGAAGGGGCCCAGGGGCAGCCCCAGCATTTT
NA,NA,TRBV6-5,TRBJ1-3,CASRKGFLEKTIYF,TGTGCCAGCCGAAAGGGGTTTTTGGAAAAAACCATATATTTT
TRBD2,once,TRBV14,TRBJ2-1,CASSRERAKTSGGAGYNEQFF,TGTGCCAGCAGCCGCGAACGGGCCAAGACTAGCGGGGGGGCCGGATACAATGAGCAGTTCTTC
TRBD1,NA,TRBV27,TRBJ1-2,CASSFGQGSNYGYTF,TGTGCCAGCAGTTTCGGACAGGGATCTAACTATGGCTACACCTTC
NA,NA,TRBV27,TRBJ2-3,CASSLWDNARADTQYF,TGTGCCAGCAGTTTATGGGACAACGCCCGGGCAGATACGCAGTATTTT
NA,few,TRBV3-1/TRBV3-2,TRBJ1-1,CASQPRDYTEAFF,TGTGCCAGTCAGCCCCGGGACTACACTGAAGCTTTCTTT
TRBD1,few,TRBV27,TRBJ1-2,CASSLYGRGRDGYTF,TGTGCCAGCAGTTTATACGGCAGGGGGCGGGATGGCTACACCTTC
TRBD2,NA,TRBV7-2,TRBJ2-2,CASSLAFGTSGSRTGELFF,TGTGCCAGCAGCTTAGCGTTTGGGACTAGCGGGAGTAGGACCGGGGAGCTGTTTTTT
TRBD2,NA,TRBV3-1/TRBV3-2,TRBJ2-7,CASSQDLASSGGLNF,TGTGCCAGCAGCCAAGATTTGGCCTCGAGCGGGGGCCTAAACTTC
TRBD2,NA,TRBV4-1,TRBJ2-7,CASSQGGLAGSYSYEQYF,TGCGCCAGCAGCCAGGGGGGACTAGCGGGTTCTTACTCCTACGAGCAGTACTTC
TRBD1,NA,TRBV4-1,TRBJ2-1,CASSPIGDRGFDEQFF,TGCGCCAGCAGCCCTATAGGGGACAGGGGGTTTGATGAGCAGTTCTTC
NA,few,TRBV5-1,TRBJ2-1,CASSSTGGDNEQFF,TGCGCCAGCAGCAGTACCGGGGGAGACAATGAGCAGTTCTTC
NA,NA,TRBV7-9,TRBJ2-5,CASSFGLGQETQYF,TGTGCCAGCAGCTTTGGACTGGGCCAAGAGACCCAGTACTTC
NA,NA,TRBV7-2,TRBJ1-2,CASSSRGLGQNYGYTF,TGTGCCAGCAGCTCCAGAGGTTTGGGACAAAACTATGGCTACACCTTC
TRBD2,NA,TRBV19,TRBJ2-5,CASTPEAGAPTQYF,TGTGCCAGTACTCCGGAAGCGGGAGCCCCGACCCAGTACTTC
NA,NA,TRBV7-3,TRBJ2-2,CASSFAANTGELFF,TGTGCCAGCAGCTTCGCAGCGAACACCGGGGAGCTGTTTTTT
TRBD2,NA,TRBV27,TRBJ2-1,CASSFSNFGRLSSYNEQFF,TGTGCCAGCAGTTTTTCAAATTTCGGGAGGCTCAGCTCCTACAATGAGCAGTTCTTC
TRBD2,NA,TRBV27,TRBJ2-3,CASSLSTSGTDTQYF,TGTGCCAGCAGTTTATCGACTAGCGGAACAGATACGCAGTATTTT
TRBD1,few,TRBV19,TRBJ1-1,CASSQTGATTEAFF,TGTGCCAGTAGCCAGACAGGGGCGACCACTGAAGCTTTCTTT
TRBD1,NA,TRBV19,TRBJ1-1,CASSIIGGGGEAFF,TGTGCCAGTAGTATCATTGGAGGGGGCGGCGAAGCTTTCTTT
NA,once,TRBV11-3,TRBJ2-7,CASSLGGGAYEQYF,TGTGCCAGCAGCTTAGGGGGAGGCGCCTACGAGCAGTACTTC
TRBD1,NA,TRBV27,TRBJ1-1,CASSLSIGGVGTEAFF,TGTGCCAGCAGTTTATCCATAGGGGGCGTGGGCACTGAAGCTTTCTTT
NA,NA,TRBV7-8,TRBJ2-5,CASVQTRDYGETQYF,TGTGCCAGTGTTCAGACCCGGGATTATGGGGAGACCCAGTACTTC
NA,NA,TRBV3-1/TRBV3-2,TRBJ1-2,CASSQESGGRWDYGYTF,TGTGCCAGCAGCCAAGAAAGCGGGGGCAGGTGGGACTATGGCTACACCTTC
TRBD2,NA,TRBV13,TRBJ2-7,CASSLGGTSAYEQYF,TGTGCCAGCAGCTTAGGTGGGACTAGCGCCTACGAGCAGTACTTC
TRBD1,once,TRBV2,TRBJ2-6,CASSQRTGVSGANVLTF,TGTGCCAGCAGTCAAAGGACAGGGGTGTCTGGGGCCAACGTCCTGACTTTC
TRBD2,NA,TRBV4-1,TRBJ2-1,CASSTLAGAYNEQFF,TGCGCCAGCAGCACACTAGCGGGGGCCTACAATGAGCAGTTCTTC
TRBD1,NA,TRBV7-2,TRBJ2-3,CASSLVWTGSTDTQYF,TGTGCCAGCAGCTTAGTTTGGACAGGATCGACAGATACGCAGTATTTT
NA,NA,TRBV6-6,TRBJ2-7,CASSLQESYEQYF,TGTGCCAGCAGTTTACAGGAAAGTTACGAGCAGTACTTC
NA,once,TRBV6-5,TRBJ1-1,CASSYGGKAFF,TGTGCCAGCAGTTACGGAGGGAAAGCTTTCTTT